The present entry profiles one TCR beta chain with its context. The sample originates from a study of blood T cell repertoires in COVID-19. Across the whole study: The United States, Italy and Spain supplied acute and convalescent COVID-19 samples.

Authors' analysis steps: Reference gene primer amplification yielded estimated nucleated cell counts. The assay was immunoSEQ multiplex PCR, and TCRdb's table has in-frame clones only and misses some. V and J calls and clone size are those listed in that table; D and trimming were worked out from the DNA. Seen here are 250,000 or so clones, around 88% observed once, and the top ten hold almost 2%. Germline CDR1 is LNHDA and CDR2 is SQIVND (reference sequence). CDR3 size: 12 residues. V lost 9 bases and J lost 5, with 12 bases in between. The sequence was obtained from a man between 25 and 39 years old with active or convalescent COVID-19. Sequences were obtained from peripheral blood. The chain couples TRBV19 to TRBJ2-3; D gene unclear. CDR3 loop: CASSLGRDTQYF. The CDR3 DNA sequence: TGTGCCAGCTCCCTTGGGCGAGATACGCAGTATTTT.